This TCR beta chain was profiled in a study of a mutant IDH1 vaccine in newly diagnosed glioma. Overall study context: First vaccine doses came 4-6 weeks after radiotherapy alone, or with temozolomide cycles. Antecedent treatment encompassed radiotherapy, temozolomide, or their combination; the majority received both. Overall study findings and caveats: Apparently, pseudoprogression bore no relation to changes among the top peripheral T cell clonotypes. Altogether, almost 95% of patients exhibited vaccine-induced immune responses.

Data came from immunoSEQ multiplex PCR; TCRdb stores just in-frame clones and leaves some out. The table has roughly 29,000 clones, 80% seen once. Time point in this sample: week 23, last vaccination. Doses comprised 300 ug of mutant IDH1 20-mer peptide each, plus topical imiquimod. Unmatched junction bases numbered 8, after V lost 0 bases and J lost 12 bases. This CDR3 contains 13 residues. Germline V gene data show CDR1 as LNHNV and CDR2 as YYDKDF (reference sequence). Regarding this clone: What it binds is unknown.

This clonotype was obtained from a woman aged 18-29 years with glioma. The V and J genes are TRBV15 and TRBJ2-7; TRBD2 aligns across 7 bases. Material: PBMCs, obtained from a glioma patient whose treatment included an IDH1 peptide vaccine. The CDR3 reads CATSRDLSGRGYF. CDR3 DNA sequence: TGTGCCACCAGCAGAGATTTGTCGGGGAGGGGGTACTTC.